This TCR beta chain was recovered during a study of beta chain features in type 1 diabetes. This clone has more than one count but fewer than ten. The antigen remains unidentified. The V gene's germline CDR1 is SGHTA and CDR2 FQGTGA. The CDR3 extends over 13 amino acids. The trim removed 5 bases at V and 5 bases at J, leaving 3 bases unmatched. The authors reverse transcribed all of the isolated RNA, so sequencing captured expressed TCRB transcripts. Profiled with immunoSEQ multiplex PCR; TCRdb holds only in-frame clones, not every one. The sample yields roughly 150,000 clones, approximately 10% seen once. General study findings and limits: Within each of all four CD4+ subsets, Type 1 diabetes patients had TCRB CDR3s that were moderately but significantly shorter.

The sample was central memory CD4+ T cells from blood. This clonotype was sampled from a woman aged 25-40 years with type 1 diabetes. V and J are TRBV7-3 and TRBJ2-5; 9 bases fit TRBD1. For the CDR3, the DNA is TGTGCCAGCAGCAGAGGACAGGGGGAGACCCAGTACTTC. Its protein product is CASSRGQGETQYF.